This T cell receptor (beta chain) was sequenced in a study of vaccination effects on CD4 cells after COVID-19. Study-level results: There was marked clonal contraction among infection- and vaccine-induced clones late after vaccination. Convalescent patients were scarce, and early post-infection timepoints were absent.

Germline V CDR1 and CDR2: LGHNA, YSLEER. This CDR3 has 18 residues. V was cut by 0 bases and J by 10 bases, with 24 bases left in between. Before any sequencing was done, the ViraFEST assay used viral peptide pools to expand antigen-specific CD4+ T cells. The culture ran for around 10 days before CD4+ T cells were isolated. This clone occurred once. The target antigen is unknown. The assay was immunoSEQ multiplex PCR, and TCRdb's table has in-frame clones only and misses some. Of some 11,000 clones in the sample, 65% to 75% were seen once. The TCR originated in a human donor who received a COVID-19 vaccine. This chain links TRBV4-3 with TRBJ1-4; maybe TRBD1 (6 bases). The material sequenced was CD4+ T cells from PBMCs cultured with HCoV-229E spike peptides, taken before COVID-19 vaccination. The CDR3 coding sequence is TGCGCCAGCAGCCAAGATTCCCCGCTGCGGGGGCTAGTTGGAAAACTGTTTTTT. Amino acids: CASSQDSPLRGLVGKLFF.